The source of this T cell receptor (beta chain) is a study of T cell repertoires in cytomegalovirus infection. Study-level information: Indicated by public TCR beta signatures were CMV infection and matching HLA type.

Germline V gene data show CDR1 as SGHTA and CDR2 as FQGNSA. V dropped 4 bases and J dropped 7; count of bases not matched to a gene: 11. The CDR3 extends over 15 amino acids. Turning to this clonotype: Its antigen remains unknown.

Overall study results and limits: The ex vivo response was dominated by HLA-C-restricted CMV-specific TCR beta clonotypes.

TCRdb independently ran MiXCR on the reads; one entry per CDR3 protein. Of about 300,000 distinct CDR3 sequences listed, 9.6% are singletons. The receptor was isolated from a human donor in good health (CMV status not recorded). Some clones in this sample may be carry-over from other donors' samples. The sample taken for sequencing was PBMCs. The gene calls are TRBV7-2 and TRBJ1-1; 8 nucleotides agree with TRBD1. The CDR3 DNA sequence: TGTGCCAGCAGCTCTTCGGACAGGGCGAGCATTGAAGCTTTCTTT. Encoded protein: CASSSSDRASIEAFF.